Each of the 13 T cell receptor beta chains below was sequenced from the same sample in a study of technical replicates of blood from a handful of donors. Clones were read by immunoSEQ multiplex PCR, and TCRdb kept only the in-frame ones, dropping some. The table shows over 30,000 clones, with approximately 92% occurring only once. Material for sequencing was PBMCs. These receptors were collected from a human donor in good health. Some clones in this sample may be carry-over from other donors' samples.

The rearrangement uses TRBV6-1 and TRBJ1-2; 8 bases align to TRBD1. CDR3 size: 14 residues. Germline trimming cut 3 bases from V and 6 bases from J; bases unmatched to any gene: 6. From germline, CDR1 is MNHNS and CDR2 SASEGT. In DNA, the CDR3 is TGTGCCAGCAGTGAGGTGGACAGGGAGCATGGCTACACCTTC. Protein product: CASSEVDREHGYTF.

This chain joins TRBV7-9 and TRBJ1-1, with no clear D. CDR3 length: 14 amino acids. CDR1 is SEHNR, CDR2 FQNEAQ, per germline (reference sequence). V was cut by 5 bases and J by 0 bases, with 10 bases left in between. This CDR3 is CASSPYSVNTEAFF. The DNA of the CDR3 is TGTGCCAGCAGCCCCTATTCCGTGAACACTGAAGCTTTCTTT.

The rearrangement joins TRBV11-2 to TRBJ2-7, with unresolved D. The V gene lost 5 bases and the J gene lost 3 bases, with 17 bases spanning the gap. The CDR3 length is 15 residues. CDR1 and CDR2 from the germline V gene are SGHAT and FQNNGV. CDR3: CASSGGVARIYEQYF. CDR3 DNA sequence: TGTGCCAGCAGCGGCGGAGTAGCAAGGATCTACGAGCAGTACTTC. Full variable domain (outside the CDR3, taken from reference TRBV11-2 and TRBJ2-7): EAGVAQSPRYKIIEKRQSVAFWCNPISGHATLYWYQQILGQGPKLLIQFQNNGVVDDSQLPKDRFSAERLKGVDSTLKIQPAKLEDSAVYLCASSGGVARIYEQYFGPGTRLTVT.

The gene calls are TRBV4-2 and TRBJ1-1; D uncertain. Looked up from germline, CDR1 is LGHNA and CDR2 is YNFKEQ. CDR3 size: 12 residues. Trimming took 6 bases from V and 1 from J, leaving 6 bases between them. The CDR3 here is CASSPQNTEAFF. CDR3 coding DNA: TGTGCCAGCAGTCCCCAGAACACTGAAGCTTTCTTT.

CDR3 protein: CASSQDTTDTDTQYF. The CDR3, as DNA: TGTGCCAGCAGCCAAGACACGACCGACACAGATACGCAGTATTTT. This chain links TRBV25-1 with TRBJ2-3; D ambiguous. This CDR3 has 15 residues. Deletions cut 6 bases from V and 2 bases from J, with 15 bases between. Germline loops: CDR1 MGHDK, CDR2 SYGVNS.

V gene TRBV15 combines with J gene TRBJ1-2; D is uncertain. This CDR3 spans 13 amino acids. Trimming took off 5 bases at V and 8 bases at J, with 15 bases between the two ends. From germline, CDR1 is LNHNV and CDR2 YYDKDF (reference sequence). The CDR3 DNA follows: TGTGCCACCAGCTACAAAGGTCCAGGAGGCTACACCTTC. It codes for CATSYKGPGGYTF.

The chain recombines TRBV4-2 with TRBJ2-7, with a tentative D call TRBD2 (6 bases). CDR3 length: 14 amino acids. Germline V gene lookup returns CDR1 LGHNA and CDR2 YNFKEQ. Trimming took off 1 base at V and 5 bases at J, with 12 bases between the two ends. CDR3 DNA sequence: TGTGCCAGCAGCCAAGGATTGGAGGGTGACGAGCAGTACTTC. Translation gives CASSQGLEGDEQYF.

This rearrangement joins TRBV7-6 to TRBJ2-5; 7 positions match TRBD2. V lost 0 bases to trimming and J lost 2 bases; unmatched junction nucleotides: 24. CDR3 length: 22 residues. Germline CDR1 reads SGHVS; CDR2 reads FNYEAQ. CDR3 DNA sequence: TGTGCCAGCAGCTTAGCGTGGGGGGAGCGGGAATCCCAAGAAGGACCACAAGAGACCCAGTACTTC. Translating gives CASSLAWGERESQEGPQETQYF.

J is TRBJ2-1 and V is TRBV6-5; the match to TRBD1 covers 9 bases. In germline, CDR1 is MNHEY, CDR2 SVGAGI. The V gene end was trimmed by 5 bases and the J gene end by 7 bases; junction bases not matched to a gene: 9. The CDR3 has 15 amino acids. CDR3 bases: TGTGCCAGCAGTCCGTCCGGGACAGGGAGGAATGAGCAGTTCTTC. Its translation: CASSPSGTGRNEQFF.

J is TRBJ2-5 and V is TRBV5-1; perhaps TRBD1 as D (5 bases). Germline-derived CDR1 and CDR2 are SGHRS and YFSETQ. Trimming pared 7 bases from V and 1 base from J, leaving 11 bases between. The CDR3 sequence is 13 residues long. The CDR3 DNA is TGCGCCAGCCGTACAGGCAGCCAAGAGACCCAGTACTTC. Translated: CASRTGSQETQYF.

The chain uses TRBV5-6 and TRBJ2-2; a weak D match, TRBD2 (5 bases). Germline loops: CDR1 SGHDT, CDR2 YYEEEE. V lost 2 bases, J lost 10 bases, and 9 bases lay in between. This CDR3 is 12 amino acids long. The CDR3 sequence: CASSLLEEELFF. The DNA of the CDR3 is TGTGCCAGCAGCTTATTGGAGGAGGAGCTGTTTTTT. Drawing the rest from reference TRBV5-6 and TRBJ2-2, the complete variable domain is DAGVTQSPTHLIKTRGQQVTLRCSPKSGHDTVSWYQQALGQGPQFIFQYYEEEERQRGNFPDRFSGHQFPNYSSELNVNALLLGDSALYLCASSLLEEELFFGEGSRLTVL.

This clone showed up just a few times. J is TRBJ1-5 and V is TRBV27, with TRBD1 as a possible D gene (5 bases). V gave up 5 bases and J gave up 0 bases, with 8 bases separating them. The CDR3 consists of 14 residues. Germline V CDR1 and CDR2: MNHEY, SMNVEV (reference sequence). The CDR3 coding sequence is TGTGCCAGCAGTCCGACAGTTAGCAATCAGCCCCAGCATTTT. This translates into CASSPTVSNQPQHF.

The CDR3 DNA is TGTGCCAGCAGCTCGGGGTCCGGCCGGTACTTC. Translation: CASSSGSGRYF. The chain carries TRBV5-6 and TRBJ2-5; possibly TRBD2 for D (5 bases). V lost 3 bases and J 13 bases, leaving 13 bases between the germline ends. CDR1 and CDR2 (germline): SGHDT, YYEEEE. CDR3 size: 11 residues.